This TCR beta chain was observed in a study of T cell responses to AZD1222 COVID-19 vaccine. The CDR3 sequence is 19 residues long. V shed 5 bases and J shed 3 bases, with 26 bases lying between them. Germline CDR1 reads SEHNR; CDR2 reads FQNEAQ (reference sequence). Sequencing was performed with immunoSEQ multiplex PCR; in TCRdb, only in-frame clones are kept and a portion is missing. The table records 95,000 to 100,000 clones, 80% to 90% of them present only once. This clone is deemed large. The chain combines TRBV7-9 with TRBJ2-1; weak D call: TRBD2 (5 bases). The source was peripheral blood, collected 28 days after the second AZD1222 dose. The sequence was obtained from an adult who received the AZD1222 COVID-19 vaccine. CDR3 bases: TGTGCCAGCAGCCCTTACGACTCCTCCTCTGGCGGGCTCTACAATGAGCAGTTCTTC. Its translation: CASSPYDSSSGGLYNEQFF.